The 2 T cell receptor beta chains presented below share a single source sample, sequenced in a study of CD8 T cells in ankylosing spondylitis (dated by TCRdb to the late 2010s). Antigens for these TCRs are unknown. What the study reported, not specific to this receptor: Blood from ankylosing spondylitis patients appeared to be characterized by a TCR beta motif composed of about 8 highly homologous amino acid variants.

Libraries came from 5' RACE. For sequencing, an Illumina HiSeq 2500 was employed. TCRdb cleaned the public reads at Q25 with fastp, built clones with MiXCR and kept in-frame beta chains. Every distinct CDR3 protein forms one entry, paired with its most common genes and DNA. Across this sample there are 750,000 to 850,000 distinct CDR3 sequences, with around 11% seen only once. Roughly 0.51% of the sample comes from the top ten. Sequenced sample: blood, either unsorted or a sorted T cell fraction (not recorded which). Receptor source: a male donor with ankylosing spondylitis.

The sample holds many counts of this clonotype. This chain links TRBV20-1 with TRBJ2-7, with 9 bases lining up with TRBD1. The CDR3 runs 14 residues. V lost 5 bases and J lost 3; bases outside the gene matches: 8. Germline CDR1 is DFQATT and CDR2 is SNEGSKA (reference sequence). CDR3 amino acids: CSAWTGESFYEQYF. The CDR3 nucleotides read TGCAGTGCTTGGACAGGGGAATCTTTCTACGAGCAGTACTTC.

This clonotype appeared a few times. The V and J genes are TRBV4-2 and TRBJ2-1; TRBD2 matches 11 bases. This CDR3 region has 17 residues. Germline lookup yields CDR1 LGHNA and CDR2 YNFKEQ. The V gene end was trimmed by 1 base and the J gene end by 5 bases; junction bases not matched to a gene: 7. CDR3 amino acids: CASSQGSGGVRNNEQFF. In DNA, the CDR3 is TGTGCCAGCAGCCAAGGTAGCGGGGGGGTTAGGAACAATGAGCAGTTCTTC.